Included here is one TCR beta chain sequence, with context. One base away lies a much larger clone, so this may be a sequencing read error. The data were obtained in a study of regulatory T cells in long-lasting Graves disease. Looking at the study overall: Patients with new Graves' disease had used antithyroid drugs below 3 months.

V was clipped by 0 bases and J by 10 bases, with 10 bases between them. This CDR3 spans 14 amino acids. Germline V lookup: CDR1 MNHNY, CDR2 SVGAGI (reference sequence). The time point: newly diagnosed GD, antithyroid drugs for less than 3 months. TCR sequences were obtained from RNA taken from PBMCs. Peripheral blood, nine milliliters of it, was drawn into EDTA tubes. Researchers made TCR beta libraries by using iRepertoire HTBI primers and running Arm-PCR on CDR3 regions. TCRdb re-called the multiplex PCR reads with MiXCR, one entry per CDR3 protein. This table holds around 250,000 distinct CDR3 sequences, around 18% found once. The same sample was also used in a study of T cells in Graves' hyperthyroidism and ophthalmopathy.

The clonotype originates from a woman in her twenties or thirties with Graves disease. Sequenced here: peripheral blood mononuclear cells (PBMCs), sampled at new diagnosis, from a patient treated with antithyroid drugs. The chain carries TRBV6-6 and TRBJ1-6; possible D gene TRBD1, 5 bases. The CDR3, as DNA: TGTGCCAGCAGTTACTCGGGGGAAAAGTCACCCCTCCACTTT. It translates to CASSYSGEKSPLHF.